Following are 25 T cell receptor beta chains from one sample sequenced in a study of vaccination effects on CD4 cells after COVID-19. No cognate antigen is known for these TCRs. Before sequencing, viral peptide pools were used by the ViraFEST assay to expand antigen-specific CD4+ T cells. Once cultured for 10 to 11 days, the cells underwent separation to obtain CD4+ T cells. Their SARS-CoV-2 infection, verified by PCR, occurred between March and December 2020. Produced via immunoSEQ multiplex PCR; TCRdb's table is partial and in-frame only. This table has some 30,000 clones, approximately 70% appearing once. Source: CD4+ T cells from PBMCs cultured with a peptide pool, taken before COVID-19 vaccination. Every receptor here comes from a human donor who had a prior SARS-CoV-2 infection.

The chain recombines TRBV5-1 with TRBJ2-7; D gene unclear. V gave up 1 base and J gave up 1 base, with 6 bases separating them. This CDR3 is 13 amino acids long. Germline CDR1 and CDR2: SGHRS and YFSETQ. The CDR3 loop reads CASSLPNSYEQYF. CDR3 DNA: TGCGCCAGCAGCTTGCCCAATTCCTACGAGCAGTACTTC.

The chain employs TRBV5-4 and TRBJ1-6, with unresolved D. The CDR3 covers 18 residues. V was shortened by 2 bases and J by 3 bases, with 18 bases between the two germline ends. Germline V gene sequence: CDR1 SGHNT, CDR2 YYREEE (reference sequence). DNA of the CDR3: TGTGCCAGCAGCTTTGGACGACCGGGAGGCTTCTATAATTCACCCCTCCACTTT. Translated, it gives CASSFGRPGGFYNSPLHF.

This sequence joins TRBV6-5 and TRBJ2-1, with no clear D. Trimming took off 2 bases at V and 10 bases at J, with 9 bases between the two ends. Germline CDR1 and CDR2: MNHEY and SVGAGI. The CDR3 sequence is 12 residues long. CDR3 sequence reads: CASSYDSREQFF. The CDR3 DNA reads as TGTGCCAGCAGTTACGATAGCCGAGAGCAGTTCTTC.

CDR3 sequence reads: CASSPPSGHEQYF. CDR3 nucleotides: TGTGCCAGCTCACCACCATCGGGGCACGAGCAGTACTTC. The V and J genes are TRBV18 and TRBJ2-7; D tentatively fits TRBD1 or TRBD2 (5 bases each). The CDR3 covers 13 residues. Germline lookup yields CDR1 KGHSH and CDR2 LQKENI. V lost 0 bases and J 5 bases, leaving 8 bases between the germline ends.

This clone has a single count. V usage is TRBV7-2 and J usage is TRBJ2-2, with D maybe TRBD2 (5 bases). V gave up 5 bases and J gave up 7 bases, with 17 bases separating them. In germline, CDR1 is SGHTA, CDR2 FQGNSA. The CDR3 extends over 15 amino acids. The CDR3 sequence: CASSPRRDSGGELFF. For the CDR3, the DNA is TGTGCCAGCAGCCCGAGACGGGATTCTGGCGGGGAGCTGTTTTTT.

The chain has TRBV11-2 and TRBJ2-7; TRBD2 might be the D (5 bases). Trimming left V 5 bases short and J 2 bases short, with 13 bases between. CDR3 size: 14 residues. Germline lookup yields CDR1 SGHAT and CDR2 FQNNGV. The CDR3 DNA sequence: TGTGCCAGCAGCCCTACTAGGCGCCCCTACGAGCAGTACTTC. This codes for CASSPTRRPYEQYF.

The chain is built from TRBV7-2 and TRBJ2-2; 10 nucleotides align to TRBD2. This CDR3 comprises 16 residues. Trimming cost V 6 bases and J 1 base; bases outside gene matches: 5. Germline CDR1 is SGHTA and CDR2 is FQGNSA. CDR3 amino acids: CASSQTSGRNTGELFF. The CDR3 DNA reads as TGTGCCAGCAGTCAGACTAGCGGGCGGAACACCGGGGAGCTGTTTTTT.

The gene calls are TRBV3-1 (or the pseudogene TRBV3-2) and TRBJ2-7; D is undetermined. Germline CDR1 LGHDT, CDR2 YNNKEL (reference sequence). This CDR3 is 13 amino acids long. Trimming removed 3 bases from V and 3 bases from J, with 9 bases in between. The CDR3 protein is CASSQYRNYEQYF. CDR3 nucleotide sequence: TGTGCCAGCAGCCAGTATCGGAACTACGAGCAGTACTTC.

This chain joins TRBV28 and TRBJ1-1, with unresolved D. Per germline, CDR1 MDHEN and CDR2 SYDVKM. Trimming removed 2 bases from V and 2 bases from J, with 9 bases in between. There are 14 residues in the CDR3. In DNA form, the CDR3 reads TGTGCCAGCAGTTTACACTCCCGAAACACTGAAGCTTTCTTT. It translates to CASSLHSRNTEAFF.

This clone was detected only a few times. The chain is built from TRBV7-6 and TRBJ2-7, with TRBD2 as a possible D gene (6 bases). The germline V gene encodes CDR1 SGHVS and CDR2 FNYEAQ. The germline V and J ends were trimmed by 4 bases and 2 bases, with 12 bases remaining between them. The CDR3 extends over 14 amino acids. In DNA form, the CDR3 reads TGTGCCAGCAGCTCCGGGACTCCCCCCTACGAGCAGTACTTC. Amino acids: CASSSGTPPYEQYF.

This clone was observed a handful of times. The V and J genes are TRBV7-9 and TRBJ2-1; D unresolved. The V end lost 3 bases, the J end lost 2 bases, and 5 bases lay between the germline ends. The CDR3 is 13 amino acids. CDR1 and CDR2 (germline): SEHNR, FQNEAQ (reference sequence). CDR3 nucleotides: TGTGCCAGCAGCTTGGTCACCTACAATGAGCAGTTCTTC. It codes for CASSLVTYNEQFF.

The chain has TRBV3-1 (or the pseudogene TRBV3-2) and TRBJ1-3; D not resolved. V shed 0 bases and J shed 0 bases, with 3 bases lying between them. Germline V gene sequence: CDR1 LGHDT, CDR2 YNNKEL (reference sequence). The CDR3 spans 14 residues. CDR3 amino acids: CASSQDHSGNTIYF. The CDR3 DNA is TGTGCCAGCAGCCAAGACCACTCTGGAAACACCATATATTTT.

V gene TRBV7-2 combines with J gene TRBJ1-4; 7 nucleotides line up with TRBD1. The V gene's germline CDR1 is SGHTA and CDR2 FQGNSA. The CDR3 has 14 amino acids. V lost 3 bases and J lost 7; bases outside the gene matches: 5. The CDR3 sequence is CASSFNRGGEKLFF. In DNA form, the CDR3 reads TGTGCCAGCAGCTTTAACAGGGGCGGTGAAAAACTGTTTTTT.

J is TRBJ2-7 and V is TRBV13; D might be TRBD2 (5 bases). Germline loops: CDR1 PRHDT, CDR2 FYEKMQ (reference sequence). V was cut by 1 base and J by 7 bases, with 11 bases left in between. The CDR3 is 13 amino acids. The CDR3 sequence: CASSLVPTGEQYF. The CDR3 DNA is TGTGCCAGCAGCTTAGTCCCCACGGGAGAGCAGTACTTC.

J is TRBJ2-1 and V is TRBV19; D may match TRBD1 or TRBD2 (5 bases each). Looked up from germline, CDR1 is LNHDA and CDR2 is SQIVND (reference sequence). The CDR3 sequence is 15 residues long. V shed 4 bases and J shed 8 bases, with 18 bases lying between them. As DNA, the CDR3 is TGTGCCAGTAGTAGGGGACCCCGAGGGTTCTATGAGCAGTTCTTC. Translation: CASSRGPRGFYEQFF.

This clone showed up just a few times. The chain employs TRBV7-2 and TRBJ2-1; TRBD2 matches 8 bases. CDR3 length equals 16 residues. The germline gives CDR1 SGHTA, CDR2 FQGNSA. The V gene end was trimmed by 6 bases and the J gene end by 9 bases; junction bases not matched to a gene: 16. CDR3 sequence: CASRAIGGGAGAEQFF. CDR3 DNA: TGTGCCAGCAGAGCCATAGGGGGGGGAGCGGGAGCTGAGCAGTTCTTC.

The chain combines TRBV30 with TRBJ1-6, with a weak D call TRBD1 (5 bases). Germline V gene data show CDR1 as GTSNPN and CDR2 as SVGIG (reference sequence). The V end was cut by 3 bases, the J end by 8 bases, with 32 bases between. The CDR3 length is 20 residues. The CDR3 sequence is CAWRGPRDSVLAWDDSPLHF. The CDR3 region has the DNA TGTGCCTGGAGGGGCCCCCGAGACAGTGTCCTAGCTTGGGATGATTCACCCCTCCACTTT.

The chain couples TRBV9 to TRBJ1-1, with a weak D call TRBD1 (6 bases). V was clipped by 4 bases and J by 1 base, with 11 bases between them. This CDR3 is built from 14 residues. Germline CDR1 and CDR2: SGDLS and YYNGEE. This CDR3 is CASSPQGWNTEAFF. The DNA for the CDR3 is TGTGCCAGCAGCCCACAGGGTTGGAACACTGAAGCTTTCTTT.

The rearrangement joins TRBV4-1 to TRBJ1-1, with a weak D call TRBD1 (5 bases). The CDR3 has 13 residues. Germline loops: CDR1 MGHRA, CDR2 YSYEKL. Trimming stripped 1 base from V and 10 bases from J, with 13 bases between. This CDR3 is CASSQGTSLGAFF. The CDR3 bases are TGCGCCAGCAGCCAAGGGACATCGCTTGGAGCTTTCTTT.

The chain combines TRBV19 with TRBJ1-4, with unresolved D. CDR3 length: 12 amino acids. V was pared by 5 bases and J by 8 bases, with 9 bases between. The germline gives CDR1 LNHDA, CDR2 SQIVND (reference sequence). This chain's CDR3 is CASSSLGEKLFF. DNA of the CDR3: TGTGCCAGTAGTTCATTGGGGGAAAAACTGTTTTTT.

The V gene is TRBV4-3, the J gene TRBJ1-2; 10 positions match TRBD1. J lost 7 bases, V lost 0 bases, and 11 bases had no gene match. Looked up from germline, CDR1 is LGHNA and CDR2 is YSLEER. CDR3 length: 17 amino acids. CDR3 in amino acids: CASSQEVGGDRGGGYTF. DNA for the CDR3: TGCGCCAGCAGCCAAGAAGTCGGCGGGGACAGGGGAGGTGGCTACACCTTC.

In this sample, this clone turned up a few times. The chain joins TRBV7-2 to TRBJ2-7, with D uncertain. From germline, CDR1 is SGHTA and CDR2 FQGNSA. Trimming stripped 4 bases from V and 3 bases from J, with 4 bases between. The CDR3 sequence is 11 residues long. CDR3 DNA: TGTGCCAGCAGCTCTTACTACGAGCAGTACTTC. As protein: CASSSYYEQYF.

The chain combines TRBV29-1 with TRBJ2-1; tentatively, D is TRBD1 or TRBD2 (5 bases each). The V and J ends lost 5 bases and 9 bases respectively, with 20 bases between them. The CDR3 is 14 amino acids. Germline lookup yields CDR1 SQVTM and CDR2 ANQGSEA. In nucleotides, the CDR3 is TGCAGCGTTAAACTAGGGGTAGGGTACGGTGAGCAGTTCTTC. The encoded protein is CSVKLGVGYGEQFF.

This rearrangement joins TRBV12-5 to TRBJ2-1; weak D call: TRBD2 (6 bases). CDR3 length: 17 residues. V was cut by 0 bases and J by 6 bases, with 18 bases left in between. Germline values: CDR1 LGHNT, CDR2 FRNRAP. The CDR3 here is CASGLVRVGSGRNEQFF. CDR3 sequence (DNA): TGTGCTAGTGGTTTGGTACGAGTCGGGAGTGGTCGCAATGAGCAGTTCTTC. Complete variable domain (other parts from reference TRBV12-5 and TRBJ2-1): DARVTQTPRHKVTEMGQEVTMRCQPILGHNTVFWYRQTMMQGLELLAYFRNRAPLDDSGMPKDRFSAEMPDATLATLKIQPSEPRDSAVYFCASGLVRVGSGRNEQFFGPGTRLTVL.

The chain has TRBV19 and TRBJ2-3; either TRBD1 or TRBD2 may fit D (5 bases each). The germline V gene has CDR1 LNHDA and CDR2 SQIVND (reference sequence). The CDR3 extends over 14 amino acids. V lost 0 bases, J lost 3 bases, and 7 bases lay in between. Here the CDR3 reads CASSIERGTDTQYF. The CDR3 DNA is TGTGCCAGTAGTATAGAGAGGGGAACAGATACGCAGTATTTT.